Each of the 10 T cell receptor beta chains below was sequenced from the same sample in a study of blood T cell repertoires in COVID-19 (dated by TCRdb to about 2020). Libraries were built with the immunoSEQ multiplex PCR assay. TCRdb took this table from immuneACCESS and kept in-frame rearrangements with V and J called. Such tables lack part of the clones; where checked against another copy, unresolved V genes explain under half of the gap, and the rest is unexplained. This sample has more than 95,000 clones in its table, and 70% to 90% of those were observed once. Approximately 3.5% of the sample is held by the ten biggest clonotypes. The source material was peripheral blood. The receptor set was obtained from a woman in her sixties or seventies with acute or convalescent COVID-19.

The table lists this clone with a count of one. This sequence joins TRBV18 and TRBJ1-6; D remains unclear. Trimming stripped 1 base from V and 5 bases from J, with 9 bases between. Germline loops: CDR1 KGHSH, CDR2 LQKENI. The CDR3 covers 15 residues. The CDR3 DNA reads TGTGCCAGCTCACCACTGGGAGTGGATAATTCACCCCTCCACTTT. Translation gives CASSPLGVDNSPLHF.

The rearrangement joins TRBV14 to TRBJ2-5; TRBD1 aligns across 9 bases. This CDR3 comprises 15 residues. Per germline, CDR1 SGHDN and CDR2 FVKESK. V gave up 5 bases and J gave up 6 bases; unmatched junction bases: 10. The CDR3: CASSFFRTGAKTQYF. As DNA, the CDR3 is TGTGCCAGCAGCTTCTTCCGGACAGGGGCAAAGACCCAGTACTTC.

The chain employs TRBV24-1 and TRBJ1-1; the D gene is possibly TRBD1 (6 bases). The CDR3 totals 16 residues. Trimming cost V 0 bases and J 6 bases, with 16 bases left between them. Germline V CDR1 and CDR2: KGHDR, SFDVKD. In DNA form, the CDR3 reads TGTGCCACCAGTGATTTGCGTAAGGCAGGGGACGCTGAAGCTTTCTTT. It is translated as CATSDLRKAGDAEAFF.

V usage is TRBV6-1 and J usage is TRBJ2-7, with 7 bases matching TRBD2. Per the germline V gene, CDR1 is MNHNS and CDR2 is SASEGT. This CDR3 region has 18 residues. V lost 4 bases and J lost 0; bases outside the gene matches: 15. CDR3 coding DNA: TGTGCCAGCAGTGGACCGATTGGAGTAGCGGGTAGCTCCTACGAGCAGTACTTC. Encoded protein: CASSGPIGVAGSSYEQYF.

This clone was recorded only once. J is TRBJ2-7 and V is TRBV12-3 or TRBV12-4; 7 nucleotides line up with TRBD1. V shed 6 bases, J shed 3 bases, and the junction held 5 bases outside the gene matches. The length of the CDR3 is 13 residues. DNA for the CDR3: TGTGCCAGCAGCAGGACAGGATACTACGAGCAGTACTTC. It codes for CASSRTGYYEQYF.

The CDR3 reads CASSIGTTNTEAFF. The CDR3 nucleotides are TGTGCCAGTAGTATAGGGACAACGAACACTGAAGCTTTCTTT. The chain recombines TRBV19 with TRBJ1-1, with D possibly matching TRBD1 (5 bases). The germline V gene encodes CDR1 LNHDA and CDR2 SQIVND (reference sequence). With 1 base removed from V and 1 base from J, the gap between germline ends came to 7 bases. The CDR3 is made up of 14 amino acids.

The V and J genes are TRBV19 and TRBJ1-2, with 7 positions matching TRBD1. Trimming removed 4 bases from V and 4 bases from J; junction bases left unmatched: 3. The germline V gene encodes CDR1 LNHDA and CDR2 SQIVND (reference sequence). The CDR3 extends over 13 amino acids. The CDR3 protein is CASSTRDSYGYTF. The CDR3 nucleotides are TGTGCCAGTAGTACCCGGGACAGCTATGGCTACACCTTC.

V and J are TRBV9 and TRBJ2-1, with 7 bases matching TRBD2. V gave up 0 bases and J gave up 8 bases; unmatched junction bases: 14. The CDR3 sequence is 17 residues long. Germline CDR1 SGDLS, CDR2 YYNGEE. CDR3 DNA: TGTGCCAGCAGCGTAGGAGGCGGGAGACGGGGGGTAGATGAGCAGTTCTTC. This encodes CASSVGGGRRGVDEQFF.

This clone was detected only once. In DNA form, the CDR3 reads TGTGCCAGCAGTGACAGGGGCTACAATCAGCCCCAGCATTTT. It translates to CASSDRGYNQPQHF. This chain connects TRBV6-2 or TRBV6-3 to TRBJ1-5; 8 nucleotides line up with TRBD1. CDR3 length: 14 residues. With V trimmed by 5 bases and J by 3 bases, 3 bases remained unmatched. Germline assignment: CDR1 MNHEY and CDR2 SVGEGT.

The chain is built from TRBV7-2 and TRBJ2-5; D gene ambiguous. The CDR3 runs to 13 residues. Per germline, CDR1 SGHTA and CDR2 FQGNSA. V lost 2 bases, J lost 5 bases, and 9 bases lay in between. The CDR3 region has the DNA TGTGCCAGCAGCTTAACTACCCGGGAGACCCAGTACTTC. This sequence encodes CASSLTTRETQYF.